This is a list of T cell receptor beta chains from one sample in a study of T cell changes during pregnancy in multiple sclerosis. Profiling relied on immunoSEQ multiplex PCR, and the TCRdb table lists in-frame clones only, not all of them. Of about 47,000 clones listed, around 93% are singletons. Sequences were derived from peripheral blood, sampled in the third trimester of pregnancy. All receptors derive from a female donor with multiple sclerosis, enrolled in a pregnancy study. Both conserved end residues are part of each CDR3. D genes are given only for firm matches. Where a row states a size, it is once, few, many or the class of an expanded clone; other rows omit it.

J gene,D gene,clone size,V gene,CDR3 DNA,CDR3 protein
TRBJ1-5,NA,NA,TRBV19,TGTGCCAGTATGAGACAAGGACAGCCCCAGCATTTT,CASMRQGQPQHF
TRBJ2-1,NA,NA,TRBV4-3,TGCGCCAGCAGCCCTAGACCTTGGGAGTCTGGAAATGAGCAGTTCTTC,CASSPRPWESGNEQFF
TRBJ1-1,NA,NA,TRBV29-1,TGCAGCGCCTCCCCGGCCGGGGGGCCCGAAGCTTTCTTT,CSASPAGGPEAFF
TRBJ2-3,NA,NA,TRBV5-1,TGCGCCAGCAGCACGCCTAGCATGGGTGCGCAGTATTTT,CASSTPSMGAQYF
TRBJ2-3,NA,NA,TRBV6-4,TGTGCCAGCAGCCTTGATCGGACAGATACGCAGTATTTT,CASSLDRTDTQYF
TRBJ1-3,NA,NA,TRBV5-1,TGCGCCAGCAGCCTCGAGGTTGGGGCAGGAAACACCATATATTTT,CASSLEVGAGNTIYF
TRBJ2-5,NA,NA,TRBV7-3,TGTGCCAGCAGCTCGCGATTATCAGAGACCCAGTACTTC,CASSSRLSETQYF
TRBJ2-7,NA,NA,TRBV6-6,TGTGCCAGCGGAAAGAGAGACAGTCCCTACGAGCAGTACTTC,CASGKRDSPYEQYF
TRBJ2-4,TRBD1,NA,TRBV5-1,TGCGCCAGCAGTTATCTACAGGGGGCCAAAAACATTCAGTACTTC,CASSYLQGAKNIQYF
TRBJ2-2,NA,NA,TRBV29-1,TGCAGCGTTGTGGGTTGGGGACTTCAAAACACCGGGGAGCTGTTTTTT,CSVVGWGLQNTGELFF
TRBJ2-2,TRBD1,NA,TRBV13,TGTGCCAGCAGACCAGGGGGCGGCGGGGAGCTGTTTTTT,CASRPGGGGELFF
TRBJ1-3,NA,once,TRBV11-3,TGTGCCAGCAGCTTATCAACAGGGAGCTCTGGAAACACCATATATTTT,CASSLSTGSSGNTIYF
TRBJ2-7,TRBD2,NA,TRBV4-2,TGTGCCAGCAGCCAAGATCTTGAGCGGGGTACCTACGAGCAGTACTTC,CASSQDLERGTYEQYF
TRBJ2-7,NA,NA,TRBV6-6,TGTGCCAGCAGAGCAGGGATCCTCTACGAGCAGTACTTC,CASRAGILYEQYF
TRBJ2-3,NA,NA,TRBV5-1,TGCGCCAGCAGCTTGTACGGGGAGGCAGATACGCAGTATTTT,CASSLYGEADTQYF
TRBJ2-4,TRBD1,NA,TRBV10-1,TGCGCCAGCAGACTAGAGACAGGGGACATTCAGTACTTC,CASRLETGDIQYF
TRBJ2-2,NA,few,TRBV19,TGTGCCAGTAGTATAGCGGGAGATATTGGCGGGGAGCTGTTTTTT,CASSIAGDIGGELFF
TRBJ2-2,TRBD1,NA,TRBV7-2,TGTGCCAGCAGCTTAAACAGGGGCGCCAGCACCGGGGAGCTGTTTTTT,CASSLNRGASTGELFF
TRBJ1-5,TRBD1,NA,TRBV19,TGTGCCAGTACCGGGACAGGATTAGGGCCCCAGCATTTT,CASTGTGLGPQHF
TRBJ2-1,TRBD1,NA,TRBV7-2,TGTGCCAGCAACACAGGGGGCTCCTACAATGAGCAGTTCTTC,CASNTGGSYNEQFF
TRBJ2-2,NA,NA,TRBV6-1,TGTGCCAGCAGTGCCAAGCCCGTTCCGGGGGAGCTGTTTTTT,CASSAKPVPGELFF
TRBJ2-7,NA,NA,TRBV6-5,TGTGCCAGCAGCACACTCCCAGGGTACGAGCAGTACTTC,CASSTLPGYEQYF
TRBJ2-1,TRBD2,NA,TRBV2,TGTGCCAGCAGTGCTACTAGCGCCTTAGACAATGAGCAGTTCTTC,CASSATSALDNEQFF